The rows below give T cell receptor beta chains drawn from one sample of a study of blood T cell repertoires in COVID-19. Sequenced by immunoSEQ multiplex PCR; TCRdb stores in-frame clones only, minus some. The sample yields about 82,000 clones, about 80% seen once. Sequencing used peripheral blood. The receptors were sampled from a woman aged 40 to 55 with active or convalescent COVID-19. Both conserved end residues are part of each CDR3. Each record gives: clone size, J gene, D gene, V gene, CDR3 protein, CDR3 DNA. D genes are given only for firm matches. Only part of the rows carry a size: once, few, many, or a class if the clone is expanded.

- | TRBJ1-3 | TRBD1 | TRBV5-1 | CASSWDRENTIYF | TGCGCCAGCAGCTGGGACAGGGAAAACACCATATATTTT
once | TRBJ2-3 | TRBD1 | TRBV29-1 | CSVGQDTDTQYF | TGCAGCGTAGGACAGGACACAGATACGCAGTATTTT
once | TRBJ1-2 | - | TRBV19 | CASSTSQGTSYGYTF | TGTGCCAGTAGTACATCTCAGGGTACGAGCTATGGCTACACCTTC
medium-sized | TRBJ1-1 | - | TRBV6-5 | CASSYIGWNTEAFF | TGTGCCAGCAGTTACATCGGGTGGAACACTGAAGCTTTCTTT
few | TRBJ1-5 | - | TRBV4-3 | CASSQDPGDQPQHF | TGCGCCAGCAGCCAAGACCCCGGGGATCAGCCCCAGCATTTT
- | TRBJ1-6 | TRBD1 | TRBV7-9 | CASQKSDRVFSPLHF | TGTGCCAGCCAAAAGTCCGACAGGGTATTTTCACCCCTCCACTTT
once | TRBJ1-6 | - | TRBV21-1 | CASSKEGGNSPLHF | TGTGCCAGCAGCAAAGAAGGCGGGAATTCACCCCTCCACTTT
- | TRBJ2-2 | TRBD2 | TRBV18 | CASSPPGLVPGELFF | TGTGCCAGCTCACCACCGGGACTAGTCCCCGGGGAGCTGTTTTTT
- | TRBJ2-3 | TRBD1 | TRBV7-2 | CASTKGATDTQYF | TGTGCCAGCACTAAGGGGGCAACAGATACGCAGTATTTT
- | TRBJ2-5 | - | TRBV3-1/TRBV3-2 | CASSQGEASTETQYF | TGTGCCAGCAGCCAAGGAGAAGCTTCTACAGAGACCCAGTACTTC
- | TRBJ2-1 | TRBD2 | TRBV5-1 | CASSLAGGEPYNEQFF | TGCGCCAGCAGCTTGGCCGGGGGGGAGCCCTACAATGAGCAGTTCTTC
- | TRBJ1-4 | TRBD1 | TRBV18 | CASSPRQGREKLFF | TGTGCCAGCTCACCACGACAGGGGAGGGAAAAACTGTTTTTT
- | TRBJ2-1 | - | TRBV21-1 | CASSKEGRTSGDTYNEQFF | TGTGCCAGCAGCAAAGAGGGAAGGACTAGCGGGGATACCTACAATGAGCAGTTCTTC
- | TRBJ1-4 | TRBD1 | TRBV7-9 | CASSPGTGPNEKLFF | TGTGCCAGCAGCCCGGGGACAGGGCCTAATGAAAAACTGTTTTTT
few | TRBJ2-5 | TRBD1 | TRBV28 | CASSQDRGRIETQYF | TGTGCCAGCAGCCAAGACAGGGGGCGTATAGAGACCCAGTACTTC
- | TRBJ2-7 | TRBD2 | TRBV6-5 | CASRRGGEQYF | TGTGCCAGCAGGCGCGGGGGTGAGCAGTACTTC
once | TRBJ1-2 | - | TRBV6-5 | CASTRDNRGYTF | TGTGCCAGCACCAGGGATAACCGAGGCTACACCTTC
- | TRBJ2-1 | TRBD1 | TRBV5-1 | CASSWGQGLYNEQFF | TGCGCCAGCAGCTGGGGACAGGGTCTCTACAATGAGCAGTTCTTC
- | TRBJ2-1 | TRBD2 | TRBV28 | CASRRAPRTSGSRNEQFF | TGTGCCAGCAGGAGGGCACCGAGGACTAGCGGGAGTAGAAATGAGCAGTTCTTC
once | TRBJ2-7 | TRBD1 | TRBV27 | CASSFYGQGWVYEQYF | TGTGCCAGCAGTTTCTACGGACAGGGGTGGGTCTACGAGCAGTACTTC